This T cell receptor beta chain was sequenced during a study of blood T cell repertoires in COVID-19. Across the whole study: Samples of COVID-19 (acute and convalescent) were obtained from the United States, Italy and Spain.

Profiled with immunoSEQ multiplex PCR; TCRdb holds only in-frame clones, not every one. The table lists about 160,000 clones, 85% to 95% of them singletons. CDR1 SGDLS and CDR2 YYNGEE come from the germline V gene. The V and J ends lost 6 bases and 6 bases respectively, with 17 bases between them. This CDR3 is 14 amino acids long. The receptor's source is a woman aged 50 to 65 with acute or convalescent COVID-19. Sequences were obtained from peripheral blood. V is TRBV9 and J is TRBJ2-3; maybe TRBD2 (5 bases). CDR3 loop: CASTLDPSGDTQYF. The CDR3 coding sequence is TGTGCCAGCACCCTCGACCCCTCGGGGGATACGCAGTATTTT.